This T cell receptor beta chain is from a study of beta chain features in type 1 diabetes. As every portion of the isolated RNA was reverse transcribed, the sequencing read expressed TCRB transcripts. Some clones are missing from TCRdb's copy, which holds only in-frame ones; the method was immunoSEQ multiplex PCR. The sample has over 700,000 clones; roughly 15% are singletons. Germline V lookup: CDR1 MNHEY, CDR2 SMNVEV (reference sequence). The length of the CDR3 is 17 residues. The V and J ends lost 6 bases and 5 bases, in that order; junction bases with no gene match: 14. The gene calls are TRBV27 and TRBJ2-7; 12 bases map to TRBD2. The source is a woman aged 18-29 years in good health. Sequenced input: naive CD4+ T cells from blood. CDR3 region: CASSAPSGRASGHEQYF. DNA of the CDR3: TGTGCCAGCAGCGCCCCTAGCGGGAGGGCCTCAGGGCACGAGCAGTACTTC.